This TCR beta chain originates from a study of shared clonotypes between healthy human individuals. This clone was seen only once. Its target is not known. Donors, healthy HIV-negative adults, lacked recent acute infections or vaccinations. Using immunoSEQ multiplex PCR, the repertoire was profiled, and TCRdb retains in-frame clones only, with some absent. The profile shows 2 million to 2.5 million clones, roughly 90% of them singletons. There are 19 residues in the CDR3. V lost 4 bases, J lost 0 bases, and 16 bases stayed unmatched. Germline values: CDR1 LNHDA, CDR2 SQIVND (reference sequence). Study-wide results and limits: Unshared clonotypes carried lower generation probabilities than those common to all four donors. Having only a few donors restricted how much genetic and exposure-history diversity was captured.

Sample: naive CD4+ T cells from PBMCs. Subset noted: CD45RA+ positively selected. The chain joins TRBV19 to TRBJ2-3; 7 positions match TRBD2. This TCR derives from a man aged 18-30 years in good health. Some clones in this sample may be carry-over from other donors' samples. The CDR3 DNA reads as TGTGCCAGTAGTAAAATAACTAGCGTCCGGACCCTTAGCACAGATACGCAGTATTTT. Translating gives CASSKITSVRTLSTDTQYF.